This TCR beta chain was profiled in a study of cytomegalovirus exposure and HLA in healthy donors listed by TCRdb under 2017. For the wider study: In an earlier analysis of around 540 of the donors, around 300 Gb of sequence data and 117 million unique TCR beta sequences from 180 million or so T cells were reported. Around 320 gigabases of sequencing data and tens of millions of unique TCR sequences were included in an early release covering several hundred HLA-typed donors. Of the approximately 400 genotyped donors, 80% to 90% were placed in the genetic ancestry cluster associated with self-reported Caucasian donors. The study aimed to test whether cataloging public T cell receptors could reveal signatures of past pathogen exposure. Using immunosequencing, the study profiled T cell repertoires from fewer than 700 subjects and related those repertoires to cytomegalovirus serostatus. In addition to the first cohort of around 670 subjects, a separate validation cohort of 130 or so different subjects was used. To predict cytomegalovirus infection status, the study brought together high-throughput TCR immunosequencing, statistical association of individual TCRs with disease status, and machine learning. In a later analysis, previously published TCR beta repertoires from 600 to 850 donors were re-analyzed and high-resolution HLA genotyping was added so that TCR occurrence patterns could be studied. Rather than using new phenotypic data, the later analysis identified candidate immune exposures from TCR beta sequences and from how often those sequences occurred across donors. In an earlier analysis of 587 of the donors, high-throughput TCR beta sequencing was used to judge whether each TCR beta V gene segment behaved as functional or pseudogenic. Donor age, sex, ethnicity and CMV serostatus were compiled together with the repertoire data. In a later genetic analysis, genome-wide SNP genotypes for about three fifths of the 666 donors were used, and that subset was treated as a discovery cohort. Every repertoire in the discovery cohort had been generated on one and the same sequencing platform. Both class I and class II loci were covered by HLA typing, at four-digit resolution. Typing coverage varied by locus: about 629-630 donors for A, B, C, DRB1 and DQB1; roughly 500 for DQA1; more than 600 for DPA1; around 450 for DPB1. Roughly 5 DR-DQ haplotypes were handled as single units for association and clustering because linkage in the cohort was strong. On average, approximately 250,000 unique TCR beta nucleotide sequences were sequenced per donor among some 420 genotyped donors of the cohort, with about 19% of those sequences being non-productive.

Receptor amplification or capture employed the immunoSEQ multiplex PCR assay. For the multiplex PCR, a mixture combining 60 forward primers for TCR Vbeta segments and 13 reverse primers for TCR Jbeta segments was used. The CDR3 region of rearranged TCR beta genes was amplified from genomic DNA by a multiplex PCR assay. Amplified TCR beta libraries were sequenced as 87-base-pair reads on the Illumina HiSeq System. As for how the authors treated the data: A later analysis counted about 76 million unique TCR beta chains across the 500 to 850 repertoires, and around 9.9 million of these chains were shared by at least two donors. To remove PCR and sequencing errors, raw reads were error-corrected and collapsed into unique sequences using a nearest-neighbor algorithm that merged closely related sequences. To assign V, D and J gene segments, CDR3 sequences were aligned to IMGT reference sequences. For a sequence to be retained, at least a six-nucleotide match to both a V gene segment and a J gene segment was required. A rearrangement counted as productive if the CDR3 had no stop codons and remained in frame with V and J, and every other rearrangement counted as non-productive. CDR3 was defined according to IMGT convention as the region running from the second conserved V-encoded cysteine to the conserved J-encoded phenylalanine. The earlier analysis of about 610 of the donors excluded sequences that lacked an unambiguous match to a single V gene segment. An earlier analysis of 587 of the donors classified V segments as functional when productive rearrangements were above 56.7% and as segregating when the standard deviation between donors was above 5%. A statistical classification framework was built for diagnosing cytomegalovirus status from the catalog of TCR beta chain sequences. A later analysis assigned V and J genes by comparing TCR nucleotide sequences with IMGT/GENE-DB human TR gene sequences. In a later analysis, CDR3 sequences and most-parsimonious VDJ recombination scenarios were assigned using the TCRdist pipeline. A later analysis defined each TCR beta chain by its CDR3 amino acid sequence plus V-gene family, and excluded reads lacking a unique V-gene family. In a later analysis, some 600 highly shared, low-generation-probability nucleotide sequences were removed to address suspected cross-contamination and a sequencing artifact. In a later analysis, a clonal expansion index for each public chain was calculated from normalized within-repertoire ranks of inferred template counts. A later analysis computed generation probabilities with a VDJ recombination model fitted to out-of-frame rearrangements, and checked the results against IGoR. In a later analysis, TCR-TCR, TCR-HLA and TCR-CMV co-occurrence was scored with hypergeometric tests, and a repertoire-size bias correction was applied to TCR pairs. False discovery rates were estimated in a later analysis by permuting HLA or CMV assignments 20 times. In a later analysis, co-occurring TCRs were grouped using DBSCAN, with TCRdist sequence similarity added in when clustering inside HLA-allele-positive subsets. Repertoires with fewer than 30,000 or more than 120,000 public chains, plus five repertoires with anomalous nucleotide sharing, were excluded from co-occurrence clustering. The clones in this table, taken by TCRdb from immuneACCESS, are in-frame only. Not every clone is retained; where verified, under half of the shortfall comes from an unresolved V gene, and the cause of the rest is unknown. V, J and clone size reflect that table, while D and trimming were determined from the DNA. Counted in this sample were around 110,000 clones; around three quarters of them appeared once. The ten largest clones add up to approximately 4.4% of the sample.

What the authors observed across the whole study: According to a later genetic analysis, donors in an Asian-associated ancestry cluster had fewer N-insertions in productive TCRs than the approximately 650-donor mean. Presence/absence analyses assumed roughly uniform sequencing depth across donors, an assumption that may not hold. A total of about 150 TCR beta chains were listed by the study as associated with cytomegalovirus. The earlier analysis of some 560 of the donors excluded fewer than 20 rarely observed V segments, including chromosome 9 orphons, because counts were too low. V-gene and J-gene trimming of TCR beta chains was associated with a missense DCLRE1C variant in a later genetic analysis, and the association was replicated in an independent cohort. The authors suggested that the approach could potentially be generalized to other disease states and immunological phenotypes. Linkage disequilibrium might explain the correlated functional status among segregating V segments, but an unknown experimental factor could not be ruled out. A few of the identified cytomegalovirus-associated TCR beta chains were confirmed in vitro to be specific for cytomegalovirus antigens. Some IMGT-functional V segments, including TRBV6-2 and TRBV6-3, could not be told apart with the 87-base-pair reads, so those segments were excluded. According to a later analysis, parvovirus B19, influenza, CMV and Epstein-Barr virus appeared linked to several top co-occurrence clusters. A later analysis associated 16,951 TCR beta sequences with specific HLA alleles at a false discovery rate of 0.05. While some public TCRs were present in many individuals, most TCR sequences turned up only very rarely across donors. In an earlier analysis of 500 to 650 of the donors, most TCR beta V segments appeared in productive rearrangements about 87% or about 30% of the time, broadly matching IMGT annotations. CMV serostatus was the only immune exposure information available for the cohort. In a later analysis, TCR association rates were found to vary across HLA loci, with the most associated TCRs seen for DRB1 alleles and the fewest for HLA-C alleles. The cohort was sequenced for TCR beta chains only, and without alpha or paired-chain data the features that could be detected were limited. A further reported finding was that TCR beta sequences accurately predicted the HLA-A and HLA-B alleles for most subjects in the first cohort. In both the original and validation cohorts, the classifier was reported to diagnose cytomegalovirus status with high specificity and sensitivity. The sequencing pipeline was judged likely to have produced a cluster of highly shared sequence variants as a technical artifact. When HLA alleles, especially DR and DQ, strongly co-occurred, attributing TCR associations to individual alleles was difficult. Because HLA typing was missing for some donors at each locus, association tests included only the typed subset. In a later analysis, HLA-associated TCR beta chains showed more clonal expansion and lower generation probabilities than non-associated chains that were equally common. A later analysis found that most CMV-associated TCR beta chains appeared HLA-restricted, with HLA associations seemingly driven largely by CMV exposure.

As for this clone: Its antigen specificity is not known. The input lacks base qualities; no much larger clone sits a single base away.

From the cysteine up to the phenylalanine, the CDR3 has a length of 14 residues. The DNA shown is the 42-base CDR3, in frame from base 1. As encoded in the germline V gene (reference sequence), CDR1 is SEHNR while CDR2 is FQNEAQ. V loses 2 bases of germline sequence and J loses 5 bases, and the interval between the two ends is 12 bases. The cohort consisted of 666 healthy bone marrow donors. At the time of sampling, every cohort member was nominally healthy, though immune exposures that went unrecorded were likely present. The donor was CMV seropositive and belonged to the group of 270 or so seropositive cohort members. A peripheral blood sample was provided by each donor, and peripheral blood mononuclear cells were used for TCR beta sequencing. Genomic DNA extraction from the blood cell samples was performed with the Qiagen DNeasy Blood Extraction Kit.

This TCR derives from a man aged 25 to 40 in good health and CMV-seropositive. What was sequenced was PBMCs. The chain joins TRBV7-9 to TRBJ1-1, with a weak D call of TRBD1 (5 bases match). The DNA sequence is TGTGCCAGCAGCTTAAATAGCGGGGGGACTGAAGCTTTCTTT. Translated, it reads CASSLNSGGTEAFF. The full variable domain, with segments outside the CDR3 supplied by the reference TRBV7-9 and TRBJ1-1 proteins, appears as DTGVSQNPRHKITKRGQNVTFRCDPISEHNRLYWYRQTLGQGPEFLTYFQNEAQLEKSRLLSDRFSAERPKGSFSTLEIQRTEQGDSAMYLCASSLNSGGTEAFFGQGTRLTVV.